A selection of T cell receptor beta chains follows, all from one sample in a study of OX40 agonist ivuxolimab in advanced cancers. Repertoires were generated with immunoSEQ multiplex PCR, while TCRdb's copy carries only in-frame clones and drops some. The repertoire includes roughly 61,000 clones, about 87% of them detected once, and 3% to 3.5% sits in the top ten. Sequencing used CD4+ or CD8+ T cells sorted from blood, obtained in a trial of the OX40 agonist ivuxolimab. The origin of the receptors is an adult with an advanced solid tumor such as melanoma, head and neck, liver or kidney cancer. Both conserved end residues are part of each CDR3. D genes are given only for firm matches. Size tells how often a clone was seen (once, few, many) or the class of an expanded clone, and some rows leave it out.

D gene: -; J gene: TRBJ2-2; V gene: TRBV7-9; clone size: -; CDR3 length: 13; CDR3 DNA: TGTGCCAGCAGCTTAATAATAACCGGGGAGCTGTTTTTT; CDR3 protein: CASSLIITGELFF
D gene: -; J gene: TRBJ2-7; V gene: TRBV10-2; clone size: -; CDR3 length: 15; CDR3 DNA: TGCGCCAGCAGTACGAATAGGGACGCCAAGAGGGAGCAGTACTTC; CDR3 protein: CASSTNRDAKREQYF
D gene: TRBD1; J gene: TRBJ1-2; V gene: TRBV5-1; clone size: -; CDR3 length: 14; CDR3 DNA: TGCGCCAGCAGCTGGAGCTCTCGACAGGGGGCGGTCACCTTC; CDR3 protein: CASSWSSRQGAVTF
D gene: -; J gene: TRBJ2-7; V gene: TRBV25-1; clone size: -; CDR3 length: 11; CDR3 DNA: TGTGCCAGCATTGTTAGGTACGAGCAGTACTTC; CDR3 protein: CASIVRYEQYF
D gene: -; J gene: TRBJ1-2; V gene: TRBV6-5; clone size: -; CDR3 length: 14; CDR3 DNA: TGTGCCAGCAGTTACTCTTTGTCAGCAGGGGGCTACACCTTC; CDR3 protein: CASSYSLSAGGYTF
D gene: TRBD2; J gene: TRBJ2-2; V gene: TRBV30; clone size: once; CDR3 length: 14; CDR3 DNA: TGTGCCAGCCGCGGGAGGGCGAACACCGGGGAGCTGTTTTTT; CDR3 protein: CASRGRANTGELFF
D gene: TRBD1; J gene: TRBJ1-1; V gene: TRBV10-3; clone size: -; CDR3 length: 14; CDR3 DNA: TGTGCCATCAGTGAGTCGAAACAGGGGGGTGAAGCTTTCTTT; CDR3 protein: CAISESKQGGEAFF
D gene: TRBD2; J gene: TRBJ2-7; V gene: TRBV6-5; clone size: -; CDR3 length: 16; CDR3 DNA: TGTGCCAGCAGTTACGTGGGCGGGAGAGGGGCCTACGAGCAGTACTTC; CDR3 protein: CASSYVGGRGAYEQYF
D gene: -; J gene: TRBJ2-7; V gene: TRBV7-9; clone size: -; CDR3 length: 15; CDR3 DNA: TGTGCCAGCAGCTTAGGATCAGGGACCACGGGGGAGCAGTACTTC; CDR3 protein: CASSLGSGTTGEQYF
D gene: TRBD2; J gene: TRBJ2-7; V gene: TRBV10-3; clone size: -; CDR3 length: 16; CDR3 DNA: TGTGCCATCAGTGAGTCGTCGGCGCGGGGGACCTACGAGCAGTACTTC; CDR3 protein: CAISESSARGTYEQYF